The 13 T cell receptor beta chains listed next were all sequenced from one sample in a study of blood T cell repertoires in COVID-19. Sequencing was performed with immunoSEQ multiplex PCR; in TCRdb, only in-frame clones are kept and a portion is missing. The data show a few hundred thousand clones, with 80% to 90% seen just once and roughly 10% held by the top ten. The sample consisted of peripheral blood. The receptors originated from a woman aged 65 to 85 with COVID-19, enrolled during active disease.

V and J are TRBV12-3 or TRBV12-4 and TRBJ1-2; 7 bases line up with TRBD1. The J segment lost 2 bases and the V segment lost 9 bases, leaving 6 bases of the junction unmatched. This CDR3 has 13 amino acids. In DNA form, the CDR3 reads TGTGCCAGTGGGACAGAAAAGAACTATGGCTACACCTTC. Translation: CASGTEKNYGYTF.

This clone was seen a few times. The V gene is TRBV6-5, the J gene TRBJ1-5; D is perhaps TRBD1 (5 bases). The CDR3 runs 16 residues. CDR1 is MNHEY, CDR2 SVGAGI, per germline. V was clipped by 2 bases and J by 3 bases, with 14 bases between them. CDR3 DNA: TGTGCCAGCAGTTACCCGCCTGACAGTTCCAATCAGCCCCAGCATTTT. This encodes CASSYPPDSSNQPQHF.

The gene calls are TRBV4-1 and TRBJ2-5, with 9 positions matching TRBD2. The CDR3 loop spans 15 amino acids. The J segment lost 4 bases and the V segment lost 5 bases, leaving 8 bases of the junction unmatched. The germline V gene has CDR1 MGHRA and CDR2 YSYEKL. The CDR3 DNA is TGCGCCAGCAGCATTCGGCTAGCGGGAACAGAGACCCAGTACTTC. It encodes CASSIRLAGTETQYF.

The CDR3 spells CAISELTGRDEQYF. CDR3 sequence (DNA): TGTGCCATCAGTGAGTTGACAGGGCGGGACGAGCAGTACTTC. This chain connects TRBV10-3 to TRBJ2-7; 7 bases agree with TRBD1. The CDR3 contains 14 residues. V gave up 1 base and J gave up 5 bases; unmatched junction bases: 5. CDR1 is ENHRY, CDR2 SYGVKD, per germline.

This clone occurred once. The CDR3 DNA follows: TGTGCCAGCAGCCAGGAAAAAGGGACAGGGGCTAAACATGAGCAGTTCTTC. Its translation is CASSQEKGTGAKHEQFF. The chain links TRBV4-2 to TRBJ2-1, with 10 bases that match TRBD1. This CDR3 spans 17 amino acids. Germline values: CDR1 LGHNA, CDR2 YNFKEQ. Trimming removed 3 bases from V and 8 bases from J; junction bases left unmatched: 13.

The CDR3 DNA sequence: TGCGCCAGCAGCTTGGAGGTGAGCGCCTACGAGCAGTACTTC. It codes for CASSLEVSAYEQYF. The rearrangement uses TRBV5-1 and TRBJ2-7; D not resolved. The CDR3 is made up of 14 amino acids. In germline, CDR1 is SGHRS, CDR2 YFSETQ. V was pared by 0 bases and J by 2 bases, with 9 bases between.

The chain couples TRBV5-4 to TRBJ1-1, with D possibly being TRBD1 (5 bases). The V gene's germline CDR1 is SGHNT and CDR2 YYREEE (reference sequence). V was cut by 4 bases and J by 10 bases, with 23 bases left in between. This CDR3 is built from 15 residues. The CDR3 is CASSPRQGKSVGAFF. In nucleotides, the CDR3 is TGTGCCAGCAGCCCGAGGCAGGGAAAATCGGTCGGAGCTTTCTTT.

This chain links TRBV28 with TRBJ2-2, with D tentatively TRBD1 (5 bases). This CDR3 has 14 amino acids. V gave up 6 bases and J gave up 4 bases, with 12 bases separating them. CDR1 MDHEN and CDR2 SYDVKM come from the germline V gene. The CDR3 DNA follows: TGTGCCAGCAGCGAGGACACCTTCACCGGGGAGCTGTTTTTT. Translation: CASSEDTFTGELFF.

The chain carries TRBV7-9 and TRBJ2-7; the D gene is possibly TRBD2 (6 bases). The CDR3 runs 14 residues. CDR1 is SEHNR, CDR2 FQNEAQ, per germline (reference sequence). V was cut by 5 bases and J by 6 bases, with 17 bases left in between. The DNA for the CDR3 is TGTGCCAGCAGCCCCCCGACTAGTGCTAGCGAGCAGTACTTC. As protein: CASSPPTSASEQYF.

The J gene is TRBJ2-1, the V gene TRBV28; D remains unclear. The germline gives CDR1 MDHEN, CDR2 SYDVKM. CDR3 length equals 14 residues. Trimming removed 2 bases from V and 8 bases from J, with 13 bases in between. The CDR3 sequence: CASSLNARTDEQFF. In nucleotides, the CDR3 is TGTGCCAGCAGTTTAAACGCAAGAACTGATGAGCAGTTCTTC.

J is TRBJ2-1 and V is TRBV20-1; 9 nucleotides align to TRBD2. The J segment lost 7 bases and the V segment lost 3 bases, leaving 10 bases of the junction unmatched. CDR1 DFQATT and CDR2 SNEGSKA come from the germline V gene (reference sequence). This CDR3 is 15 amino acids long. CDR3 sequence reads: CSASFLAGFGNEQFF. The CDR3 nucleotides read TGCAGTGCTAGTTTCCTAGCGGGATTTGGAAATGAGCAGTTCTTC.

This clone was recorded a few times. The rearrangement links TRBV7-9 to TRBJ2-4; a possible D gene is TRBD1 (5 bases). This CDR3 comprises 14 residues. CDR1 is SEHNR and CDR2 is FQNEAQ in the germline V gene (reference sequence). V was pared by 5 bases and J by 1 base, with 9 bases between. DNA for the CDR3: TGTGCCAGCAGCGACTCAGGGGCCAAAAACATTCAGTACTTC. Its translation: CASSDSGAKNIQYF.

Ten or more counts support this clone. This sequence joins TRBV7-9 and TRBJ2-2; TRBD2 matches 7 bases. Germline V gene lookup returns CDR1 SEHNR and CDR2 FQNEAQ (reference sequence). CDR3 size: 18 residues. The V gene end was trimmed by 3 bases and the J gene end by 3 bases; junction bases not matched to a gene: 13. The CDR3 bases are TGTGCCAGCAGCTTGTTGGGCTTTGGCGGGAGTGACACCGGGGAGCTGTTTTTT. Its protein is CASSLLGFGGSDTGELFF.